These T cell receptor beta chains were read from a single sample in a study of T cells in Graves' hyperthyroidism and ophthalmopathy. TCRdb ran MiXCR on the multiplex PCR reads and lists one entry per CDR3 protein. The sample carries about 500,000 distinct CDR3 sequences, about 16% recorded once. The sequenced material came from blood. The receptors derive from a woman under 40 with Graves' ophthalmopathy. Both conserved end residues are part of each CDR3. A D gene is named only where the DNA matches it firmly. The listing skips clone size in some rows; elsewhere it reads once, few, many or a size class.

size: -; J: TRBJ2-2; length: 14; D: -; V: TRBV9; CDR3: CASSGAGFTGELFF; DNA: TGTGCCAGCAGCGGCGCGGGCTTCACCGGGGAGCTGTTTTTT
size: many; J: TRBJ1-2; length: 16; D: TRBD1; V: TRBV28; CDR3: CASSLGSGGRVNGYTF; DNA: TGTGCCAGCAGTTTAGGGTCAGGGGGCCGGGTCAATGGCTACACCTTC
size: -; J: TRBJ1-5; length: 14; D: -; V: TRBV20-1; CDR3: CSAKGGSDNQPQHF; DNA: TGCAGTGCTAAGGGGGGAAGTGACAATCAGCCCCAGCATTTT
size: -; J: TRBJ1-2; length: 15; D: -; V: TRBV7-8; CDR3: CASSTEAGDLGGYTF; DNA: TGTGCCAGCAGTACCGAGGCAGGGGATCTGGGTGGCTACACCTTC
size: few; J: TRBJ2-7; length: 13; D: TRBD1; V: TRBV5-5; CDR3: CASSFWDSYEQYF; DNA: TGTGCCAGCAGCTTTTGGGACAGCTACGAGCAGTACTTC
size: few; J: TRBJ2-2; length: 15; D: -; V: TRBV6-1; CDR3: CASSEGATNTGELFF; DNA: TGTGCCAGCAGTGAAGGGGCCACGAACACCGGGGAGCTGTTTTTT
size: -; J: TRBJ1-2; length: 16; D: -; V: TRBV5-1; CDR3: CASSPGTSSANYGYTF; DNA: TGCGCCAGCTCTCCAGGGACCAGTTCGGCTAACTATGGCTACACCTTC
size: -; J: TRBJ2-1; length: 15; D: -; V: TRBV28; CDR3: CASSLGGQKASEQFF; DNA: TGTGCCAGCAGTTTGGGGGGGCAGAAGGCGAGTGAGCAGTTCTTC
size: many; J: TRBJ2-1; length: 14; D: TRBD1; V: TRBV11-2; CDR3: CASSFRGNYNEQFF; DNA: TGTGCCAGCAGCTTCAGGGGGAATTACAATGAGCAGTTCTTC
size: many; J: TRBJ2-7; length: 13; D: -; V: TRBV11-3; CDR3: CASSLGPLYEQYF; DNA: TGTGCCAGCAGCTTAGGGCCGCTCTACGAGCAGTACTTC
size: -; J: TRBJ2-5; length: 15; D: TRBD1; V: TRBV19; CDR3: CASSQGGTGGETQYF; DNA: TGTGCCAGTAGTCAAGGGGGGACAGGGGGAGAGACCCAGTACTTC
size: few; J: TRBJ2-7; length: 15; D: -; V: TRBV19; CDR3: CASSLIAEGSLEQYF; DNA: TGTGCCAGTAGTTTGATAGCAGAGGGATCTCTCGAGCAGTACTTC
size: many; J: TRBJ1-2; length: 19; D: -; V: TRBV7-2; CDR3: CASSYDLAGQGLGDYGYTF; DNA: TGTGCCAGCAGCTACGATCTAGCGGGTCAGGGGCTGGGAGACTATGGCTACACCTTC
size: -; J: TRBJ1-6; length: 15; D: -; V: TRBV6-5; CDR3: CASSYSRHDNSPLHF; DNA: TGTGCCAGCAGTTACTCCCGACACGATAATTCACCCCTCCACTTT
size: -; J: TRBJ2-1; length: 14; D: TRBD2; V: TRBV29-1; CDR3: CSGWLAGFYNEQFF; DNA: TGCAGCGGTTGGCTAGCGGGATTCTACAATGAGCAGTTCTTC
size: few; J: TRBJ2-7; length: 17; D: TRBD1; V: TRBV11-1; CDR3: CASSFQSTGVGSYEQYF; DNA: TGTGCCAGCAGCTTTCAATCGACAGGGGTGGGCTCCTACGAGCAGTACTTC
size: -; J: TRBJ2-7; length: 16; D: TRBD1; V: TRBV29-1; CDR3: CSVDLPTGGKSYEQYF; DNA: TGCAGCGTTGATTTGCCGACAGGGGGTAAATCCTACGAGCAGTACTTC
size: many; J: TRBJ2-1; length: 15; D: TRBD2; V: TRBV7-2; CDR3: CASSLEASGSGGQFF; DNA: TGTGCCAGCAGCTTAGAGGCTAGCGGGAGTGGGGGGCAGTTCTTC
size: -; J: TRBJ2-1; length: 15; D: -; V: TRBV5-1; CDR3: CASSGPPGGGCEQFF; DNA: TGCGCCAGCAGCGGCCCCCCAGGTGGGGGGTGCGAGCAGTTCTTC
size: many; J: TRBJ2-7; length: 14; D: TRBD2; V: TRBV20-1; CDR3: CSAPAPGLGYEQYF; DNA: TGCAGTGCTCCCGCACCGGGACTAGGATACGAGCAGTACTTC
size: many; J: TRBJ2-3; length: 14; D: -; V: TRBV28; CDR3: CASSQGGNTDTQYF; DNA: TGTGCCAGCAGTCAAGGGGGTAACACAGATACGCAGTATTTT
size: -; J: TRBJ1-2; length: 13; D: -; V: TRBV6-1; CDR3: CASSPRQPLGYTF; DNA: TGTGCCAGCAGCCCCAGACAGCCCCTGGGCTACACCTTC
size: many; J: TRBJ2-3; length: 16; D: -; V: TRBV7-2; CDR3: CASSLDGSSGTDTQYF; DNA: TGTGCCAGCAGCTTAGACGGGAGTTCGGGCACAGATACGCAGTATTTT
size: many; J: TRBJ1-1; length: 18; D: -; V: TRBV18; CDR3: CASSPFTLKDRRYTEAFF; DNA: TGTGCCAGCTCACCATTCACTCTGAAGGACAGAAGATACACTGAAGCTTTCTTT
size: -; J: TRBJ2-2; length: 18; D: TRBD2; V: TRBV5-1; CDR3: CASSFRGLAGGTVGELFF; DNA: TGCGCCAGCAGCTTCAGAGGACTAGCGGGAGGGACCGTGGGGGAGCTGTTTTTT
size: few; J: TRBJ2-5; length: 14; D: -; V: TRBV20-1; CDR3: CSAPRVILQETQYF; DNA: TGCAGTGCACCCCGGGTCATTCTCCAAGAGACCCAGTACTTC
size: -; J: TRBJ2-3; length: 16; D: TRBD1; V: TRBV20-1; CDR3: CSAKADRVGGTDTQYF; DNA: TGCAGTGCTAAAGCCGACAGGGTAGGAGGCACAGATACGCAGTATTTT
size: few; J: TRBJ2-7; length: 14; D: -; V: TRBV5-4; CDR3: CASSFAGQPYEQYF; DNA: TGTGCCAGCAGTTTCGCGGGACAGCCATACGAGCAGTACTTC
size: few; J: TRBJ2-5; length: 13; D: -; V: TRBV7-3; CDR3: CASGGGVRETQYF; DNA: TGTGCCAGCGGTGGTGGGGTTCGGGAGACCCAGTACTTC
size: many; J: TRBJ2-2; length: 15; D: TRBD2; V: TRBV6-1; CDR3: CASINQRESAGELFF; DNA: TGTGCCAGCATAAACCAGCGGGAGTCAGCGGGGGAGCTGTTTTTT
size: many; J: TRBJ2-7; length: 14; D: -; V: TRBV15; CDR3: CATSRGVGAREQYF; DNA: TGTGCCACCAGCAGAGGAGTAGGGGCCAGGGAGCAGTACTTC
size: many; J: TRBJ2-7; length: 14; D: -; V: TRBV25-1; CDR3: CASSVQGLSYEQYF; DNA: TGTGCCAGCAGTGTACAGGGTTTGTCCTACGAGCAGTACTTC
size: few; J: TRBJ1-1; length: 15; D: -; V: TRBV18; CDR3: CASSPPRALNTEAFF; DNA: TGTGCCAGCTCACCACCCCGGGCTTTGAACACTGAAGCTTTCTTT
size: -; J: TRBJ2-5; length: 15; D: -; V: TRBV19; CDR3: CASKLTGYPQETQYF; DNA: TGTGCCAGTAAATTGACGGGTTATCCTCAAGAGACCCAGTACTTC
size: many; J: TRBJ1-3; length: 16; D: -; V: TRBV12-3/TRBV12-4; CDR3: CASGPLGRTSGNTIYF; DNA: TGTGCCAGCGGTCCCCTAGGGCGGACGTCTGGAAACACCATATATTTT
size: -; J: TRBJ2-7; length: 17; D: -; V: TRBV7-9; CDR3: CASSLVRGLGATHEQYF; DNA: TGTGCCAGCAGCTTGGTTCGTGGGTTGGGGGCTACCCACGAGCAGTACTTC
size: few; J: TRBJ1-5; length: 14; D: -; V: TRBV4-2; CDR3: CASSQGGTDQPQHF; DNA: TGTGCCAGCAGCCAAGGGGGGACGGATCAGCCCCAGCATTTT
size: many; J: TRBJ2-5; length: 13; D: TRBD2; V: TRBV7-3; CDR3: CASSSSSGETQYF; DNA: TGTGCCAGCAGCTCCTCTAGCGGGGAGACCCAGTACTTC
size: -; J: TRBJ1-4; length: 16; D: TRBD1; V: TRBV4-2; CDR3: CASSKQDRGANEKLFF; DNA: TGTGCCAGCAGCAAACAAGACAGGGGTGCTAATGAAAAACTGTTTTTT
size: many; J: TRBJ2-1; length: 15; D: TRBD2; V: TRBV20-1; CDR3: CSASDPSGDPSEQFF; DNA: TGCAGTGCTAGCGACCCTAGCGGGGACCCCTCTGAGCAGTTCTTC
size: few; J: TRBJ1-1; length: 14; D: -; V: TRBV5-1; CDR3: CASSLAGWDTEAFF; DNA: TGCGCCAGCAGCTTGGCCGGGTGGGACACTGAAGCTTTCTTT
size: many; J: TRBJ1-4; length: 15; D: -; V: TRBV18; CDR3: CASSPLTGLNEKLFF; DNA: TGTGCCAGCTCACCCCTTACAGGGTTGAATGAAAAACTGTTTTTT
size: -; J: TRBJ2-5; length: 12; D: -; V: TRBV19; CDR3: CASSGTQETQYF; DNA: TGTGCCAGTAGTGGGACCCAAGAGACCCAGTACTTC
size: -; J: TRBJ1-4; length: 14; D: TRBD1; V: TRBV7-2; CDR3: CASTTGTGDEKLFF; DNA: TGTGCCAGCACCACGGGGACAGGGGACGAAAAACTGTTTTTT
size: few; J: TRBJ2-2; length: 15; D: -; V: TRBV12-3/TRBV12-4; CDR3: CASSPGPMGIGELFF; DNA: TGTGCCAGCAGTCCAGGTCCGATGGGCATCGGGGAGCTGTTTTTT